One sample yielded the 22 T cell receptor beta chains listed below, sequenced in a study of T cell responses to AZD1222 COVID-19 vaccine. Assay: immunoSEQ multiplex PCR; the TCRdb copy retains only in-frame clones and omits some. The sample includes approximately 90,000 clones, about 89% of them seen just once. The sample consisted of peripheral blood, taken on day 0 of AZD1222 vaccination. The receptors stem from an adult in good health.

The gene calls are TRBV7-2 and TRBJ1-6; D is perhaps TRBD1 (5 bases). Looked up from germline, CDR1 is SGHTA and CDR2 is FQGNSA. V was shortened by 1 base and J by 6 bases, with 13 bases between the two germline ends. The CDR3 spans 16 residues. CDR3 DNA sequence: TGTGCCAGCAGCTTAGGCCTAGGCAGGGCTAATTCACCCCTCCACTTT. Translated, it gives CASSLGLGRANSPLHF.

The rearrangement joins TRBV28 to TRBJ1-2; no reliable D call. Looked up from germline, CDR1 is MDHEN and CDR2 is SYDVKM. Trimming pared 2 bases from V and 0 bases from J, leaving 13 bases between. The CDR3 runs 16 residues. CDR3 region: CASSLAVRVPNYGYTF. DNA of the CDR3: TGTGCCAGCAGTTTAGCGGTCCGGGTACCTAACTATGGCTACACCTTC.

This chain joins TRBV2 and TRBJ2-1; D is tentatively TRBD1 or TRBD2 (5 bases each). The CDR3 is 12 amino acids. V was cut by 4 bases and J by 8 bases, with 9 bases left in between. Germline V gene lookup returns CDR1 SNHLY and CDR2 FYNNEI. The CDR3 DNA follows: TGTGCCAGCAGTGGAGGGGTGGATGAGCAGTTCTTC. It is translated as CASSGGVDEQFF.

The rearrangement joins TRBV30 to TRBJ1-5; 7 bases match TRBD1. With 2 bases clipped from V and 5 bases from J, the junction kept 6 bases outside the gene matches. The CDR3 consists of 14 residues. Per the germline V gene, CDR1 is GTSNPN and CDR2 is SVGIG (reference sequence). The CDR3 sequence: CAWSRGGGYQPQHF. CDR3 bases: TGTGCCTGGAGTAGAGGGGGCGGGTATCAGCCCCAGCATTTT.

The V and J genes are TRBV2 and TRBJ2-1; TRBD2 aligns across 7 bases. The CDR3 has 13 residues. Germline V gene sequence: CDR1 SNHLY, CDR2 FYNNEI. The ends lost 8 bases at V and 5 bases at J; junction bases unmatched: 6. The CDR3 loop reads CASARGTNNEQFF. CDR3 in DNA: TGTGCCAGCGCGCGGGGGACGAACAATGAGCAGTTCTTC. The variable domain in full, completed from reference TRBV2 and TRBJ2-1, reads EPEVTQTPSHQVTQMGQEVILRCVPISNHLYFYWYRQILGQKVEFLVSFYNNEISEKSEIFDDQFSVERPDGSNFTLKIRSTKLEDSAMYFCASARGTNNEQFFGPGTRLTVL.

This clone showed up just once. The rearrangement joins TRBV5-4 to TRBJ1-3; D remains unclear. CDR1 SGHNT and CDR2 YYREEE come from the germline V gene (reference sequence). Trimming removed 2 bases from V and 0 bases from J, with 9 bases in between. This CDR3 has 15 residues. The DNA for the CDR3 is TGTGCCAGCAGCTTCGGACTTCACTCTGGAAACACCATATATTTT. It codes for CASSFGLHSGNTIYF.

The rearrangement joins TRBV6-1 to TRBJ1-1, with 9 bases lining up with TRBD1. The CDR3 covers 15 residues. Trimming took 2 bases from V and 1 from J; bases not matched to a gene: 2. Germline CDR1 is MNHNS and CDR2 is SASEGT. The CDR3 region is CASSEPTGGNTEAFF. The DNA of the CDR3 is TGTGCCAGCAGTGAACCGACAGGGGGGAACACTGAAGCTTTCTTT.

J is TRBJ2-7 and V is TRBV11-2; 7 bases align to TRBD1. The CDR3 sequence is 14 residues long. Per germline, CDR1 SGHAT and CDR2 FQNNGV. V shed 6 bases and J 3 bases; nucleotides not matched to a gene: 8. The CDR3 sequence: CASRMTGSLYEQYF. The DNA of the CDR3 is TGTGCCAGCAGGATGACAGGGTCCCTCTACGAGCAGTACTTC.

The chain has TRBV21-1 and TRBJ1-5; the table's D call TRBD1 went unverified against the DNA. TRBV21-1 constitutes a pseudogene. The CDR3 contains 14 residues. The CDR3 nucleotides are TGTGCCAGCAGCAAATGGCTCAGCAATCAGCCCCAGCATTTT. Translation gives CASSKWLSNQPQHF.

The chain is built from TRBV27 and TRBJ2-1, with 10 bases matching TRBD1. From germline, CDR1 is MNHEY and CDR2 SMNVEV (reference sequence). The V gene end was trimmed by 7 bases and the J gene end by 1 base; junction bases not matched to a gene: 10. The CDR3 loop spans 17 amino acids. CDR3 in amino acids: CASTLTGTGVSYNEQFF. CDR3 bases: TGTGCCAGCACCCTAACCGGGACAGGGGTGTCCTACAATGAGCAGTTCTTC.

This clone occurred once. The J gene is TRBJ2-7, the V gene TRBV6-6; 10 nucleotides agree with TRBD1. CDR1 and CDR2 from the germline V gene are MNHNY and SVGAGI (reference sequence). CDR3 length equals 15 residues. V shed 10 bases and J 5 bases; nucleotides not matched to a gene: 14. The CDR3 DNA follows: TGTGCCATCGAAGGGTCCGGACAGGGGGTGAACGAGCAGTACTTC. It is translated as CAIEGSGQGVNEQYF.

Here the CDR3 reads CASSFLPESSYNSPLHF. CDR3 DNA sequence: TGTGCCAGCAGTTTTCTCCCAGAAAGCTCCTATAATTCACCCCTCCACTTT. This chain joins TRBV27 and TRBJ1-6; D unclear. There are 17 residues in the CDR3. Germline CDR1 is MNHEY and CDR2 is SMNVEV (reference sequence). Trimming shortened V by 3 bases and J by 0 bases, and 12 bases separated the two germline ends.

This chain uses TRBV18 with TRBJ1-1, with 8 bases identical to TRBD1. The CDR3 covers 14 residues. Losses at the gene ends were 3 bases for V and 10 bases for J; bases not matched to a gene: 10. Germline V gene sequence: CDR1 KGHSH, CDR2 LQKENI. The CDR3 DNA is TGTGCCAGCTCACCGACGGGACAGGCTCCGGGAGCTTTCTTT. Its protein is CASSPTGQAPGAFF. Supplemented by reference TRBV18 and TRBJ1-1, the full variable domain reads NAGVMQNPRHLVRRRGQEARLRCSPMKGHSHVYWYRQLPEEGLKFMVYLQKENIIDESGMPKERFSAEFPKEGPSILRIQQVVRGDSAAYFCASSPTGQAPGAFFGQGTRLTVV.

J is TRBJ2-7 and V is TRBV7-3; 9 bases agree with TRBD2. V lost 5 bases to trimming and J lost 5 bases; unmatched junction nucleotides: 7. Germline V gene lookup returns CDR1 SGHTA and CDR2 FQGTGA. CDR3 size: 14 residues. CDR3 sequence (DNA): TGTGCCAGCAGCCGCGGGACTAGCCCCCACGAGCAGTACTTC. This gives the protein CASSRGTSPHEQYF.

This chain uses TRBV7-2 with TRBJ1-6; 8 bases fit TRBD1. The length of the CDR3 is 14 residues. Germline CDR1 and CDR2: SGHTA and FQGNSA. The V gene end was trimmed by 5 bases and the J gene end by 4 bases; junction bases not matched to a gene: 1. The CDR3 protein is CASSRTGYNSPLHF. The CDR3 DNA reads TGTGCCAGCAGCAGGACAGGGTATAATTCACCCCTCCACTTT.

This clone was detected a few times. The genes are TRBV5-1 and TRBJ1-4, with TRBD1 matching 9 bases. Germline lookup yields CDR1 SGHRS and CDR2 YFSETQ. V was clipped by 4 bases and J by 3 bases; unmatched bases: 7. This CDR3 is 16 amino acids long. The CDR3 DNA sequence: TGCGCCAGCAGCCGACAGGGGGTATCCTCTAATGAAAAACTGTTTTTT. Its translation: CASSRQGVSSNEKLFF.

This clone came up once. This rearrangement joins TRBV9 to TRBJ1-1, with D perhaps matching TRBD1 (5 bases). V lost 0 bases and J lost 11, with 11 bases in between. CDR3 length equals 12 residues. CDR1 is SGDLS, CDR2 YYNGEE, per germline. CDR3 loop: CASSVVRGPAFF. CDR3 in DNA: TGTGCCAGCAGCGTAGTAAGGGGCCCGGCTTTCTTT. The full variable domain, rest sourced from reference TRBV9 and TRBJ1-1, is DSGVTQTPKHLITATGQRVTLRCSPRSGDLSVYWYQQSLDQGLQFLIQYYNGEERAKGNILERFSAQQFPDLHSELNLSSLELGDSALYFCASSVVRGPAFFGQGTRLTVV.

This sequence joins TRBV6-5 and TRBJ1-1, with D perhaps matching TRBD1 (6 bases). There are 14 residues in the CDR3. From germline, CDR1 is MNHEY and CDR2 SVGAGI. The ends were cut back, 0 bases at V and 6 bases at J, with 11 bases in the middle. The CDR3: CASSYSRGWSEAFF. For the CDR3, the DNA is TGTGCCAGCAGTTACTCGAGGGGGTGGTCTGAAGCTTTCTTT.

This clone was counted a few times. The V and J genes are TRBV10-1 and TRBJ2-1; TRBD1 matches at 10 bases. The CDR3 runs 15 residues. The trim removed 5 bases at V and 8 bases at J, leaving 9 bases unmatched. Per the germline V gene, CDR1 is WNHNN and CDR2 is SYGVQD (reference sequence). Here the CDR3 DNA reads TGCGCCAGCAGTTGGGGGACAGGGGTGAAGGATGAGCAGTTCTTC. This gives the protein CASSWGTGVKDEQFF.

The CDR3 DNA is TGCAGCGTTGCGCCGGACTGGGGAAAGGCCCAGTACTTC. Its translation is CSVAPDWGKAQYF. The chain uses TRBV29-1 and TRBJ2-5, with D tentatively TRBD2 (5 bases). Germline loops: CDR1 SQVTM, CDR2 ANQGSEA. Trimming removed 4 bases at V and 9 bases at J, with 18 bases between. There are 13 residues in the CDR3.

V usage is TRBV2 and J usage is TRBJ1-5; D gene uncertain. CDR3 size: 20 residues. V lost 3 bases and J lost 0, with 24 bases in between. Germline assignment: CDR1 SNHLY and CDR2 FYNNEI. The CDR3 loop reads CASSDDVYSGLVYSNQPQHF. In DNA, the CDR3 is TGTGCCAGCAGTGACGACGTCTATTCAGGTTTGGTTTATAGCAATCAGCCCCAGCATTTT.

This CDR3 reads CSVDFSIMGQGGEKLFF. DNA of the CDR3: TGCAGCGTTGATTTCAGCATTATGGGACAGGGTGGCGAAAAACTGTTTTTT. The V and J genes are TRBV29-1 and TRBJ1-4; 9 bases are shared with TRBD1. The trim removed 3 bases at V and 8 bases at J, leaving 16 bases unmatched. This CDR3 is built from 17 residues. CDR1 is SQVTM and CDR2 is ANQGSEA in the germline V gene.